Listed below are T cell receptor beta chains from one sample, sequenced in a study of T cells in Graves' hyperthyroidism and ophthalmopathy. TCRdb reprocessed the multiplex PCR reads via MiXCR and lists one record per CDR3 protein. Of more than 300,000 distinct CDR3 sequences listed, over 10% are singletons. Input material: blood. The receptors originated from a woman aged 18 to 35 with Graves' hyperthyroidism. The CDR3 runs from the conserved cysteine through the conserved F or W. A D gene is named only where the DNA matches it firmly. Some rows mark clone size as missing; the rest say once, few, many or name a class of expanded clone.

v_call	clone_size	j_call	d_call	cdr3_nt	cdr3_aa
TRBV9	many	TRBJ2-5	-	TGTGCCAGCAGCCCAAGCGGTATGGGCCAAGAGACCCAGTACTTC	CASSPSGMGQETQYF
TRBV18	few	TRBJ2-5	-	TGTGCCAGCTCAGGCCTTGGGAAAGAGACCCAGTACTTC	CASSGLGKETQYF
TRBV7-9	many	TRBJ1-5	TRBD1	TGTGCCAGCAGCGCAGGGACAGGGGATCAGCCCCAGCATTTT	CASSAGTGDQPQHF
TRBV5-4	many	TRBJ2-2	TRBD1	TGTGCCAGCAGCCCGGCGAACAGGGGGCGCGCCGGGGAGCTGTTTTTT	CASSPANRGRAGELFF
TRBV25-1	-	TRBJ2-5	-	TGTGCCAGCAGTGAAGGGGGTCAGGTGCAAGAGACCCAGTACTTC	CASSEGGQVQETQYF
TRBV12-3/TRBV12-4	many	TRBJ1-6	-	TGTGCCAGCAGTTTAGCTGGTCCAACACCCCTCCACTTT	CASSLAGPTPLHF
TRBV10-1	once	TRBJ2-3	-	TGCGCCAGCAGTGAGGGCGGGGAAGTGTCTGATACGCAGTATTTT	CASSEGGEVSDTQYF
TRBV6-2/TRBV6-3	once	TRBJ1-4	-	TGTGCCAGCAGTTACGGGCAGACGGAAAAACTGTTTTTT	CASSYGQTEKLFF
TRBV5-1	many	TRBJ2-7	-	TGCGCCAGCAGCCAAGGACAGGGAGGGGTCTACGAGCAGTACTTC	CASSQGQGGVYEQYF
TRBV12-3/TRBV12-4	many	TRBJ2-3	TRBD2	TGTGCCAGCAGGACTAGCGGGCGAAACACAGATACGCAGTATTTT	CASRTSGRNTDTQYF
TRBV28	-	TRBJ2-5	TRBD1	TGTGCCAGCAGTTCTCTTACAGGGGGCCCGTACTTC	CASSSLTGGPYF
TRBV11-3	many	TRBJ2-1	TRBD2	TGTGCCAGCAGCTTAGACCCTCCGGGGGAGGGGCAAATCAATGAGCAGTTCTTC	CASSLDPPGEGQINEQFF
TRBV3-1	many	TRBJ1-5	-	TGTGCCAGCAGCCGGACTAGGCCCCAGCATTTT	CASSRTRPQHF
TRBV7-9	few	TRBJ1-4	-	TGTGCCAGCAAGGGATCGGGACAAAGTAATGAAAAACTGTTTTTT	CASKGSGQSNEKLFF
TRBV29-1	many	TRBJ1-1	-	TGCAGCGTTGAAGTGAGGCTTGAAGCTTTCTTT	CSVEVRLEAFF
TRBV7-2	many	TRBJ2-2	TRBD2	TGTGCCAGCAGCTCCACTAGCGGGAGGGGCACCGGGGAGCTGTTTTTT	CASSSTSGRGTGELFF
TRBV30	many	TRBJ2-3	TRBD2	TGTGCCTGGAGTCGGGGGACTAGCGGAACCACAGATACGCAGTATTTT	CAWSRGTSGTTDTQYF
TRBV7-2	-	TRBJ1-2	-	TGTGCCAGCAGATGGGACGGCGTCTATGGGTATGGCTACACCTTC	CASRWDGVYGYGYTF
TRBV6-1	few	TRBJ2-2	-	TGTGCCAGCCCTCGCTCAGCGAACACCGGGGAGCTGTTTTTT	CASPRSANTGELFF
TRBV7-8	many	TRBJ1-2	-	TGTGCCAGCAGCTTAGAAAACCGGGGAGGCTACACCTTC	CASSLENRGGYTF
TRBV28	many	TRBJ2-1	TRBD1	TGTGCCAGCAGTTTAGCCGAGACAGGGTTCTACAATGAGCAGTTCTTC	CASSLAETGFYNEQFF
TRBV7-3	-	TRBJ2-5	TRBD2	TGTGCCAGCAGCATACTAGCGGGAGGGGAGACCCAGTACTTC	CASSILAGGETQYF
TRBV6-2/TRBV6-3	many	TRBJ2-7	-	TGTGCCAGCAGTTCCCTGACAACCTCAACCTACGAGCAGTACTTC	CASSSLTTSTYEQYF
TRBV7-9	few	TRBJ2-5	TRBD1	TGTGCCAGCAGGCGGACAGGGGGCCAAGAGACCCAGTACTTC	CASRRTGGQETQYF
TRBV20-1	few	TRBJ2-5	TRBD2	TGCAGTGCTAGTCGCCCTAGCGGCCAAGAGACCCAGTACTTC	CSASRPSGQETQYF
TRBV2	many	TRBJ1-2	-	TGTGCCAGCAGGCGGGTGGCAGGGACAACTTATGGCTACACCTTC	CASRRVAGTTYGYTF
TRBV10-3	few	TRBJ2-7	TRBD1	TGTGCCATCCGGGACAGAGAGACCTACGAGCAGTACTTC	CAIRDRETYEQYF
TRBV28	few	TRBJ1-5	-	TGTGCCAGCAGTTTAACATCCGGGGGAAATCAGCCCCAGCATTTT	CASSLTSGGNQPQHF
TRBV18	many	TRBJ2-1	TRBD1	TGTGCCAGCTCATTTCGCGGGACAGGGAATAACGATGAGCAGTTCTTC	CASSFRGTGNNDEQFF
TRBV28	many	TRBJ1-2	-	TGTGCCAGCAGTTTAGGTGGGCAGGGACAAGGCTATGGCTACACCTTC	CASSLGGQGQGYGYTF
TRBV7-9	few	TRBJ2-7	-	TGTGCCAGCAGCCGATGGGTGGGGGTCTCCTACGAGCAGTACTTC	CASSRWVGVSYEQYF
TRBV10-3	few	TRBJ1-6	-	TGTGCCATCAGTGCTGAAGGCAGATCACCCCTCCACTTT	CAISAEGRSPLHF
TRBV28	many	TRBJ1-2	-	TGTGCCAGCAGTGTCGACAGGACGTCCTATGGCTACACCTTC	CASSVDRTSYGYTF
TRBV20-1	many	TRBJ1-1	-	TGCAGTGCTAGAGTTCAGGGGATGAACACTGAAGCTTTCTTT	CSARVQGMNTEAFF
TRBV20-1	many	TRBJ2-7	TRBD1	TGCAGTGCTAGAGACAGGGGGTCCATACTACCCTCGGGTGTCCATACTACCTTCCTGGAGCAGTACTTC	CSARDRGSILPSGVHTTFLEQYF
TRBV7-2	few	TRBJ1-2	-	TGTGCCAGCAGCCGACTCGCGGACTATGGCCACACCTTC	CASSRLADYGHTF
TRBV28	many	TRBJ2-3	-	TGTGCCAGCAGTCTACTAGCAGGCACAGATACGCAGTATTTT	CASSLLAGTDTQYF
TRBV5-1	many	TRBJ1-4	-	TGCGCCAGCAGCTTGCGGAGAGGATTAAATGAAAAACTGTTTTTT	CASSLRRGLNEKLFF
TRBV7-3	many	TRBJ2-1	TRBD2	TGTGCCAGCAGCTCCATAGGTCGGGCTAGCGGGAGCGTATACAATGAGCAGTTCTTC	CASSSIGRASGSVYNEQFF
TRBV12-3/TRBV12-4	many	TRBJ2-5	-	TGTGCCAGCAGTTTAGGGGTCCGGCACAGGGAGACCCAGTACTTC	CASSLGVRHRETQYF
TRBV28	many	TRBJ1-2	-	TGTGCCAGCAGTACGACGGACGCGGGCTACACCTTC	CASSTTDAGYTF
TRBV28	many	TRBJ1-6	-	TGTGCCAGCAGTTTAATCCGGGGCACCTATAATTCACCCCTCCACTTT	CASSLIRGTYNSPLHF
TRBV5-1	few	TRBJ2-6	-	TGCGCCAGCAGCTTGTTACCACAGGGAGAGGGTGGGGCCAACGTCCTGACTTTC	CASSLLPQGEGGANVLTF